This T cell receptor (beta chain) was profiled in a study of cytomegalovirus exposure and HLA in healthy donors (dated by TCRdb to the late 2010s). Looking at the study overall: The 500 to 800 repertoires of the first cohort and the roughly 110 validation repertoires were produced on the same platform, according to a later analysis. In addition to the first cohort of 650 to 750 subjects, a separate validation cohort of 130 or so different subjects was used. The study aimed to test whether signatures of past pathogen exposure could be identified by cataloging public T cell receptors. To predict cytomegalovirus infection status, the study brought together high-throughput TCR immunosequencing, statistical association of individual TCRs with disease status, and machine learning.

As to this clone: No cognate antigen has been identified for it. No base-level quality is on record; no much larger clone is a single base apart.

Compared with germline, V lacks 2 bases and J lacks 6 bases; bases without a gene match: 11. Taken from cysteine to phenylalanine, the CDR3 has 15 residues. Only CDR3 DNA remains: 45 bases, in frame from the first base. Reading the germline V gene gives CDR1 SGHRS and CDR2 YFSETQ. Broader findings and caveats from the paper: A total of fewer than 200 TCR beta chains were listed by the study as associated with cytomegalovirus. A few of the identified cytomegalovirus-associated TCR beta chains were confirmed in vitro to be specific for cytomegalovirus antigens. The classifier was reported to diagnose cytomegalovirus status with high specificity and sensitivity in both the original and validation cohorts. The validation cohort had no HLA typing available for a later analysis, so co-occurrence within that cohort was assessed over all 130 or so repertoires. In a later analysis, TCRs clustered in the first cohort were found to also tend to co-occur in the approximately 110 validation repertoires, with 90% to 95% of cluster scores above 0. The authors suggested that the approach could potentially be generalized to other disease states and immunological phenotypes. While some public TCRs were present in many individuals, most TCR sequences turned up only very rarely across donors.

Donors formed part of the validation cohort, which comprised 120 subjects and was distinct from the first cohort of 550 to 850 subjects. Library preparation employed the immunoSEQ multiplex PCR assay. As for the authors' bioinformatics: A statistical classification framework was developed to diagnose cytomegalovirus status using the catalog of TCR beta chain sequences. Not all clones reach the TCRdb copy of this immuneACCESS table, which keeps in-frame sequences only. Checked studies attribute under half of the gap to unresolved V genes and leave the rest unexplained. V and J calls and clone size are given by that table; D and trimming were obtained from the DNA. In this sample the table shows some 130,000 clones, around four fifths of which occur a single time. Jointly, the top ten make up roughly 29% of the sample.

Sample: PBMCs. The chain is made from TRBV5-1 and TRBJ2-7, with 7 bases aligning to TRBD2. The sequence was obtained from a man aged 25-40 years in good health and CMV-seropositive. CDR3 sequence: CASSFLAGAISEQYF. The DNA sequence reads TGCGCCAGCAGCTTCCTGGCGGGAGCAATATCCGAGCAGTACTTC.